This T cell receptor (beta chain) was identified in a study of blood T cell repertoires in COVID-19. Looking at the study overall: Acute-phase and convalescent COVID-19 samples originated in the United States, Italy and Spain. Sources were T cells, B-cell-depleted T cells, or PBMCs; the material itself was cDNA or gDNA.

The count of this clone is one. Authors' processing steps: Nucleated cell counts were estimated from reference gene primer amplification. Assay used: immunoSEQ multiplex PCR; TCRdb lists only in-frame clones, some missing. V and J calls and clone size are copied from that table; D and trimming were computed from the DNA. Here the sample spans approximately 250,000 clones, 84% being singletons. The sample consisted of peripheral blood. The TCR comes from a man in his 60s with acute or convalescent COVID-19.

CDR3 region: CASSFSQTHTGELFF. The DNA of the CDR3 is TGTGCCAGCAGCTTTAGTCAGACACACACCGGGGAGCTGTTTTTT. This sequence joins TRBV7-9 and TRBJ2-2; the D is unclear. CDR3 size: 15 residues. Trimming left V 3 bases short and J 3 bases short, with 11 bases between. The germline CDR1 and CDR2 sequences are SEHNR and FQNEAQ (reference sequence).